Included here is one TCR beta chain sequence, with context. The antigen is unknown. These data are taken from a study of Graves' ophthalmopathy and Graves' hyperthyroidism. Study-wide results and limits: The model forecast ophthalmopathy progression, reaching 70.59% sensitivity and around 72% specificity. A roughly 80% specificity and approximately 88% sensitivity were achieved by a 13-signature model that separated ophthalmopathy from stable hyperthyroidism.

Ophthalmopathy cases showed moderate-to-severe activity, scoring CAS ≥3 and NOSPECS ≥4, with duration under 3 months. Patients were left out if they had other autoimmune diseases, uncontrolled infections, pregnancy or lactation. V lost 5 bases to trimming and J lost 2 bases, with 8 bases between them. Per the germline V gene, CDR1 is SQVTM and CDR2 is ANQGSEA. The CDR3 covers 12 residues. As the template, RNA transcripts were used to amplify TCR beta CDR3 regions. Investigators did first-round RT-PCR with HTBI primers, then second-round multiplex PCR. From the multiplex PCR reads, TCRdb called clonotypes with MiXCR, one entry per CDR3 protein. The top ten clones hold 44% of a sample with about 740,000 distinct CDR3 sequences, approximately 40% of them seen once.

Sequencing was done on a sample of peripheral blood. The chain couples TRBV29-1 to TRBJ2-3; D remains ambiguous. The TCR sequence derives from an adult man with Graves' ophthalmopathy. CDR3 bases: TGCAGCGTTCGTGGAGACACAGATACGCAGTATTTT. It yields the protein CSVRGDTDTQYF.